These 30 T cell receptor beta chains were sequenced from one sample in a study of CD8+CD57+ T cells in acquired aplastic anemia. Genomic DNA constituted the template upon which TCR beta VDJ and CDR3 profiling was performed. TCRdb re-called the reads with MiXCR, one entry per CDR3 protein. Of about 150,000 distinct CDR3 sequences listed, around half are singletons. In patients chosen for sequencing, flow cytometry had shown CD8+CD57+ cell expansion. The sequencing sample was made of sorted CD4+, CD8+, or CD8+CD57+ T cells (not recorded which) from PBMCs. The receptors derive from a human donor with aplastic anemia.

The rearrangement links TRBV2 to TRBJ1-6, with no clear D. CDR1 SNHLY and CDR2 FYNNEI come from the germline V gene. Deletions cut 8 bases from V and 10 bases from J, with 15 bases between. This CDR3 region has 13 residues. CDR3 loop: CASYRVGRSPLHF. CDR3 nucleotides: TGTGCCAGCTACCGTGTAGGTCGGTCACCCCTCCACTTT.

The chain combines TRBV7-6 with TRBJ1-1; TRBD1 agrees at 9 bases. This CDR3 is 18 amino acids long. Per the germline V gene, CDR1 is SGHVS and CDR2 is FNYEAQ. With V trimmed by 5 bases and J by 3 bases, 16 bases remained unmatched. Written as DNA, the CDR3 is TGTGCCAGCAGCCCCCTGGGGACAGGGTCTGGTTGGGACACTGAAGCTTTCTTT. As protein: CASSPLGTGSGWDTEAFF.

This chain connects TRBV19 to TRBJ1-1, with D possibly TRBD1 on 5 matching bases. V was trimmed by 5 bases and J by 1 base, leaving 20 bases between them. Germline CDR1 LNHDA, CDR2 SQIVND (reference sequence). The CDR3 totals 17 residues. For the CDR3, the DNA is TGTGCCAGTAGTGTATCCAATTACAGGCGGTGGAACACTGAAGCTTTCTTT. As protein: CASSVSNYRRWNTEAFF.

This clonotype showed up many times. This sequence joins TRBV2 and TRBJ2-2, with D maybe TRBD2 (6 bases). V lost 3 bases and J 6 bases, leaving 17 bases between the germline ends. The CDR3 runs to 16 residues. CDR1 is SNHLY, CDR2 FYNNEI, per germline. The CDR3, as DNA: TGTGCCAGCAGTGATTCCGGGACTCGCCGCGCCGGGGAGCTGTTTTTT. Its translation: CASSDSGTRRAGELFF.

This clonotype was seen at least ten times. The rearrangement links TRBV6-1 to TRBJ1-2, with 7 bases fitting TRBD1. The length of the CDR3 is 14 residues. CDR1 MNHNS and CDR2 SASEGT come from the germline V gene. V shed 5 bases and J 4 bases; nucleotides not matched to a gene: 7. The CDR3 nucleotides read TGTGCCAGCAGTCCCTCAGGGGGGATCTATGGCTACACCTTC. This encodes CASSPSGGIYGYTF.

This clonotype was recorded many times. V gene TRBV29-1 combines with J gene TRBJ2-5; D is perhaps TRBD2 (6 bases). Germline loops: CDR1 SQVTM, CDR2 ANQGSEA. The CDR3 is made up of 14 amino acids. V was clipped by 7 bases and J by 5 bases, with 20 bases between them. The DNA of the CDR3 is TGCAGCGCACGCCCGAGACTAGTACTCGAGACCCAGTACTTC. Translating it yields CSARPRLVLETQYF.

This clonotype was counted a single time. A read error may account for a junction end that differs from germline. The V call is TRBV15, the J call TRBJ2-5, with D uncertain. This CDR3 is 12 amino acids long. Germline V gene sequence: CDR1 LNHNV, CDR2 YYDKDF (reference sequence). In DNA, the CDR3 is TGTGCCACCAGCAGAGATCTGGAGACCCGGTACTTC. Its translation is CATSRDLETRYF.

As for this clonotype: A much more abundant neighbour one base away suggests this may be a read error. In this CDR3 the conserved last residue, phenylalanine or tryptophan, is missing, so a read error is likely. DNA for the CDR3: TGTGCCAGCAGCACCTCACCAGGAAGACAGCCCCAGCATTCT. It encodes CASSTSPGRQPQHS. This chain joins TRBV12-3 or TRBV12-4 and TRBJ1-5; D is ambiguous. V was pared by 6 bases and J by 7 bases, with 16 bases between. CDR3 length: 14 residues.

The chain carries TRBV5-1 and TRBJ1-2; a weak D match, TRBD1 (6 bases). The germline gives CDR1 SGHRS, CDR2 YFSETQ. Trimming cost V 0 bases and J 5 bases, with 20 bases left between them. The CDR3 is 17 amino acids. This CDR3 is CASSLVLGAGPVYGYTF. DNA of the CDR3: TGCGCCAGCAGCTTGGTTTTGGGGGCAGGGCCTGTTTATGGCTACACCTTC.

CDR3 amino acids: CASSLVGTNYGYTF. DNA of the CDR3: TGTGCCAGCAGTTTAGTGGGCACAAACTATGGCTACACCTTC. This chain uses TRBV12-3 or TRBV12-4 with TRBJ1-2; D ambiguous. V was cut by 1 base and J by 2 bases, with 8 bases left in between. The CDR3 loop spans 14 amino acids.

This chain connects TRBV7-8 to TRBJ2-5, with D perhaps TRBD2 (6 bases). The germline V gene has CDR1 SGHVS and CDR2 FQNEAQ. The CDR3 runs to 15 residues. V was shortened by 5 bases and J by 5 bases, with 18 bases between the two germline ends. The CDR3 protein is CASSPKRAGFETQYF. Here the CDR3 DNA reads TGTGCCAGCAGCCCAAAGCGTGCGGGATTCGAGACCCAGTACTTC.

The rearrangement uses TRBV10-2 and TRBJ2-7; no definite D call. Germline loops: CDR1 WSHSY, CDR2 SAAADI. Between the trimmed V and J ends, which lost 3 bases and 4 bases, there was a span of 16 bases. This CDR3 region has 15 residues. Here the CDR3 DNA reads TGCGCCAGCAGTGAAGGCCCTCCAAATACATACGAGCAGTACTTC. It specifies CASSEGPPNTYEQYF.

CDR3 in amino acids: CSAYWQGSNQPQHF. CDR3 in DNA: TGCAGTGCCTACTGGCAGGGGAGCAATCAGCCCCAGCATTTT. The rearrangement uses TRBV20-1 and TRBJ1-5; possibly TRBD1 for D (6 bases). CDR1 and CDR2 from the germline V gene are DFQATT and SNEGSKA (reference sequence). The CDR3 extends over 14 amino acids. V gave up 6 bases and J gave up 1 base, with 13 bases separating them.

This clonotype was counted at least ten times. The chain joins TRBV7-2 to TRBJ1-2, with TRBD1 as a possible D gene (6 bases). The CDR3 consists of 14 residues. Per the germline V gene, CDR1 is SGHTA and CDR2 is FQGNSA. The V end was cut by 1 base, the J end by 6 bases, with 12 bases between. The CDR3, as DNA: TGTGCCAGCAGCTTAGGGAACAGGGTGGATGGCTACACCTTC. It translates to CASSLGNRVDGYTF. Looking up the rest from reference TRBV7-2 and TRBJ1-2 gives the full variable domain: GAGVSQSPSNKVTEKGKDVELRCDPISGHTALYWYRQSLGQGLEFLIYFQGNSAPDKSGLPSDRFSAERTGGSVSTLTIQRTQQEDSAVYLCASSLGNRVDGYTFGSGTRLTVV.

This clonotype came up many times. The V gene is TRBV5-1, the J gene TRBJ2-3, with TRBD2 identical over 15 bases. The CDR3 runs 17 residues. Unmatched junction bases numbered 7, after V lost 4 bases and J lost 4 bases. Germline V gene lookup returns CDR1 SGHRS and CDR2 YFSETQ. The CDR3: CASSVRTSGRVADTQYF. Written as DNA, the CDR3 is TGCGCCAGCAGCGTCAGGACTAGCGGGAGGGTGGCAGATACGCAGTATTTT.

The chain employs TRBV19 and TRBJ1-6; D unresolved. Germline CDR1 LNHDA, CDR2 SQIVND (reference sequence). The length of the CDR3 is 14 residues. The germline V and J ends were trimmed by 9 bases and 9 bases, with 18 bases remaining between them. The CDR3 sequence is CASSLAGRRSPLHF. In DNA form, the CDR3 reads TGTGCCAGCAGCTTAGCAGGTCGGCGTTCACCCCTCCACTTT.

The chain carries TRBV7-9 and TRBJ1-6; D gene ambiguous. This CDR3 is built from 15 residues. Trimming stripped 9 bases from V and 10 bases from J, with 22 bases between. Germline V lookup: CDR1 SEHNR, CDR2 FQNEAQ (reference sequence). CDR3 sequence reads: CASSIEPGRHSPLHF. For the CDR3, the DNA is TGTGCCAGTAGTATCGAACCGGGGAGGCACTCACCCCTCCACTTT.

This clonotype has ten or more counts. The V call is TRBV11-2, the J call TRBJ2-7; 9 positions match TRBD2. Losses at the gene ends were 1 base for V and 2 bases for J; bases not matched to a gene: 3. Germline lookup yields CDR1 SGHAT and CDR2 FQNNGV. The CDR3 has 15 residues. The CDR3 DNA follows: TGTGCCAGCAGCTTAGTTCGCGGGGGGGCCTACGAGCAGTACTTC. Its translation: CASSLVRGGAYEQYF.

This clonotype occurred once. CDR3 amino acids: CAISESGGRNQPQHF. Written as DNA, the CDR3 is TGTGCCATCAGTGAGTCCGGCGGTCGCAATCAGCCCCAGCATTTT. This sequence joins TRBV10-3 and TRBJ1-5, with no clear D. The CDR3 covers 15 residues. The V end lost 0 bases, the J end lost 2 bases, and 8 bases lay between the germline ends. Germline CDR1 reads ENHRY; CDR2 reads SYGVKD.

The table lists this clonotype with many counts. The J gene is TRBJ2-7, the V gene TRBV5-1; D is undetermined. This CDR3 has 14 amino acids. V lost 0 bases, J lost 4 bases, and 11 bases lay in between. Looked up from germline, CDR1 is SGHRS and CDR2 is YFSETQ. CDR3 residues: CASSLGRQQYEQYF. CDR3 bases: TGCGCCAGCAGCTTGGGGCGGCAGCAATACGAGCAGTACTTC.

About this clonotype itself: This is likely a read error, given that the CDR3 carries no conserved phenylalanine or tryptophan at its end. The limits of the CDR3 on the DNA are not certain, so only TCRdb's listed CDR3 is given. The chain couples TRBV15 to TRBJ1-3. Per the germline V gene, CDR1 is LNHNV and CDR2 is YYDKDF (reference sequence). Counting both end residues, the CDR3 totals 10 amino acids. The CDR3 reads CATKPRGTLT.

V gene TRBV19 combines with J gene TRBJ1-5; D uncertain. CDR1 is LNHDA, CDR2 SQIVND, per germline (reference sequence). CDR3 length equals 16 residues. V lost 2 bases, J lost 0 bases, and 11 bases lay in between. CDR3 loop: CASSIRQSDSNQPQHF. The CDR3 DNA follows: TGTGCCAGTAGTATAAGGCAGTCTGATAGCAATCAGCCCCAGCATTTT.

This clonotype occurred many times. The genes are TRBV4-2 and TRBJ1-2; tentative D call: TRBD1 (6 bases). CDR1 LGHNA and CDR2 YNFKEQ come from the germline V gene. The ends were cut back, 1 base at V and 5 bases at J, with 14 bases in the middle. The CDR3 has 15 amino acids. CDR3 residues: CASSQGGGIRYGYTF. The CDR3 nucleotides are TGTGCCAGCAGCCAAGGAGGGGGGATTCGATATGGCTACACCTTC.

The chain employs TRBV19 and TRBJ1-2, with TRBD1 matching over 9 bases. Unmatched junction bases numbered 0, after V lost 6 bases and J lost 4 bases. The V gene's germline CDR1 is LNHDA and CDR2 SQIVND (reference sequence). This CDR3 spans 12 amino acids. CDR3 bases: TGTGCCAGTAGGACAGGGGGCTATGGCTACACCTTC. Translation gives CASRTGGYGYTF.

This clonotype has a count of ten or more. CDR3 nucleotide sequence: TGTGCTAGTGGCCGAGAAGACGGACATAATTCACCCCTCCACTTT. Amino acids: CASGREDGHNSPLHF. The rearrangement uses TRBV12-5 and TRBJ1-6; D ambiguous. The CDR3 contains 15 residues. Germline-derived CDR1 and CDR2 are LGHNT and FRNRAP. Trimming pared 6 bases from V and 5 bases from J, leaving 14 bases between.

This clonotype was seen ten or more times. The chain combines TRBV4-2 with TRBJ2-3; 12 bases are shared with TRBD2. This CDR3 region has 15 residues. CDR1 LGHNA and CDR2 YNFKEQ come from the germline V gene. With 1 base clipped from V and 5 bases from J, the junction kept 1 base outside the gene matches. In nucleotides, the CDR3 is TGTGCCAGCAGCCAAGGACTAGCGGGAGTAGATACGCAGTATTTT. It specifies CASSQGLAGVDTQYF.

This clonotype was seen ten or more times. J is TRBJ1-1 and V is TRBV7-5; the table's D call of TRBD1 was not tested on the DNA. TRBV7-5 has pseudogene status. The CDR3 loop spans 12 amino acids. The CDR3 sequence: CISPKSGDEAFF. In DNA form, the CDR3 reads TGTATCTCCCCAAAATCGGGGGACGAAGCTTTCTTT.

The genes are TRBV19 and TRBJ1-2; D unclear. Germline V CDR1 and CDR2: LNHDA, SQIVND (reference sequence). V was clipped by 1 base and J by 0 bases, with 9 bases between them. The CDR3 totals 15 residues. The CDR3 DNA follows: TGTGCCAGTAGTATAGTCTTGGGTTCTAACTATGGCTACACCTTC. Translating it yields CASSIVLGSNYGYTF.

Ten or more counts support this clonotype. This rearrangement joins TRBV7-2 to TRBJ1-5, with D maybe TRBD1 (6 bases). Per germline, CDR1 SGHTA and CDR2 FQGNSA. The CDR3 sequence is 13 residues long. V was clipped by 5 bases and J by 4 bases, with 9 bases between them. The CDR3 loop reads CASSRDKNQPQHF. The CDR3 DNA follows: TGTGCCAGCAGCCGGGACAAGAATCAGCCCCAGCATTTT.

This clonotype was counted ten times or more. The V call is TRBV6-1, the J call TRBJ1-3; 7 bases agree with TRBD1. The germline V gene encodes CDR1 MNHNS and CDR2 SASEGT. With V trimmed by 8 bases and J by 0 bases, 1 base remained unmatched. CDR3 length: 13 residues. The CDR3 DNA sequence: TGTGCCAGCCACAGGGGCTCTGGAAACACCATATATTTT. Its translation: CASHRGSGNTIYF.